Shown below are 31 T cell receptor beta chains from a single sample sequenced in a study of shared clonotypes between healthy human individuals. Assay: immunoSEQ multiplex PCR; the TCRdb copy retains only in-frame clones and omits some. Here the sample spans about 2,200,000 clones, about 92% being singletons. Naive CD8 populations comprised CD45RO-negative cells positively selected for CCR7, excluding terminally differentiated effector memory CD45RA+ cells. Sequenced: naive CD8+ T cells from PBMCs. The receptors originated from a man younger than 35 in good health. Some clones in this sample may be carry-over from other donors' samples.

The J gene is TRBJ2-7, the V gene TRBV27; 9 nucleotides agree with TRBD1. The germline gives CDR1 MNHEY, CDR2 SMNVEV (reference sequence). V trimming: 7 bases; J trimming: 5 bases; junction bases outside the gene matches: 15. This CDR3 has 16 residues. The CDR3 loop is CASTLGPGQGPHEQYF. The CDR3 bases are TGTGCCAGCACCCTGGGGCCGGGACAGGGCCCCCACGAGCAGTACTTC.

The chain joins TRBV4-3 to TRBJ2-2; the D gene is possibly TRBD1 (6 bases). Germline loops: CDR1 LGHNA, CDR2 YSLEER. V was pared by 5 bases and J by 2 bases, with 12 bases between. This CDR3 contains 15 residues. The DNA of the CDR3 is TGCGCCAGCAGCTTAAGGGGGTATAACACCGGGGAGCTGTTTTTT. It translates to CASSLRGYNTGELFF.

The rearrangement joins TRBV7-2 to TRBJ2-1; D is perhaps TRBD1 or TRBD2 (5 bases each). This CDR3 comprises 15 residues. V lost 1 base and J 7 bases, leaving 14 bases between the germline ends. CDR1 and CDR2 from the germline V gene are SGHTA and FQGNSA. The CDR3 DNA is TGTGCCAGCAGCTTAGGGGGGTCAGCCCGGAATGAGCAGTTCTTC. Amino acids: CASSLGGSARNEQFF. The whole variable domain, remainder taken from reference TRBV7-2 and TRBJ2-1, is GAGVSQSPSNKVTEKGKDVELRCDPISGHTALYWYRQSLGQGLEFLIYFQGNSAPDKSGLPSDRFSAERTGGSVSTLTIQRTQQEDSAVYLCASSLGGSARNEQFFGPGTRLTVL.

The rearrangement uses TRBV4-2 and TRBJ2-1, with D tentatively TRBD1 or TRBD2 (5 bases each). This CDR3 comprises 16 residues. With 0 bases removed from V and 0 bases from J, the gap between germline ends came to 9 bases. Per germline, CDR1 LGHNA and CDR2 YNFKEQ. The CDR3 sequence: CASSQEAGTSYNEQFF. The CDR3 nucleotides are TGTGCCAGCAGCCAAGAAGCAGGGACCTCCTACAATGAGCAGTTCTTC.

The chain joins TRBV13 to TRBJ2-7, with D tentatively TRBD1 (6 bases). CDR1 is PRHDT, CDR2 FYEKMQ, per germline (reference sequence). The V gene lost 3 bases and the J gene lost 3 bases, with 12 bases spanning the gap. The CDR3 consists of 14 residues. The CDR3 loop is CASSFGTLLYEQYF. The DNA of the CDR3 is TGTGCCAGCAGCTTCGGGACACTCCTCTACGAGCAGTACTTC.

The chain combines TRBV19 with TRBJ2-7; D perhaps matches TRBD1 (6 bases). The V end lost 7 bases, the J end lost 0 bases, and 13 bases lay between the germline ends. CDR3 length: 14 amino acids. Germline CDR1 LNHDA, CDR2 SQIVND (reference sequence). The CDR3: CASKPGHNSYEQYF. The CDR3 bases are TGTGCCAGTAAACCGGGACACAACTCCTACGAGCAGTACTTC.

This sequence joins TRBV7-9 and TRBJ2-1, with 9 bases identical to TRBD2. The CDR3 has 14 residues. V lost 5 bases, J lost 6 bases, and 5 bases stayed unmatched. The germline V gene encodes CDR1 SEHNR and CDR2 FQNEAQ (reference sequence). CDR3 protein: CASSPREGLNEQFF. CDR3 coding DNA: TGTGCCAGCAGCCCGCGGGAGGGCCTCAATGAGCAGTTCTTC.

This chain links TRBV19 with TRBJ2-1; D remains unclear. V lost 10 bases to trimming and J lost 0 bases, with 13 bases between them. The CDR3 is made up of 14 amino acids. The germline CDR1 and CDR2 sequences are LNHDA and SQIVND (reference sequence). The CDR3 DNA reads TGTGCCACCACTACCGAACCCTCCTACAATGAGCAGTTCTTC. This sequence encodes CATTTEPSYNEQFF.

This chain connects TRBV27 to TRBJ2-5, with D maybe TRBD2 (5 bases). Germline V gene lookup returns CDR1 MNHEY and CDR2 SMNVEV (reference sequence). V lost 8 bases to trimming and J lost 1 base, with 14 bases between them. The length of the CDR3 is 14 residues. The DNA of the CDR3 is TGTGCCAGCTCTAGGCTGGGAGTCCAAGAGACCCAGTACTTC. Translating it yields CASSRLGVQETQYF.

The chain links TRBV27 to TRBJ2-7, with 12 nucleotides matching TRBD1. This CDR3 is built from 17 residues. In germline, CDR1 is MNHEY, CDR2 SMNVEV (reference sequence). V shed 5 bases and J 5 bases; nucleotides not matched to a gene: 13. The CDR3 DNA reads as TGTGCCAGCAGTACATACTACCGGGACAGGGGGCGGAACGAGCAGTACTTC. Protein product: CASSTYYRDRGRNEQYF.

The CDR3 DNA is TGTGCCAGCAGTCGGGCAGGGCGTGCGGATACGCAGTATTTT. Translating it yields CASSRAGRADTQYF. The chain joins TRBV27 to TRBJ2-3, with D possibly being TRBD1 (5 bases). Trimming shortened V by 5 bases and J by 6 bases, and 15 bases separated the two germline ends. CDR3 length equals 14 residues. Germline V CDR1 and CDR2: MNHEY, SMNVEV (reference sequence).

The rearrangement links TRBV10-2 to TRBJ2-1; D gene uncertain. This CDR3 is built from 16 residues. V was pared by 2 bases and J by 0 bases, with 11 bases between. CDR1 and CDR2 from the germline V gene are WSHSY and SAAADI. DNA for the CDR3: TGCGCCAGCAGTGAGAGGGCCCCCGCCTCCTACAATGAGCAGTTCTTC. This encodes CASSERAPASYNEQFF.

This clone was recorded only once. The CDR3 region has the DNA TGTGCCAGCAGCTTAACGTGGTACTACGAGCAGTACTTC. Amino acids: CASSLTWYYEQYF. The chain employs TRBV7-3 and TRBJ2-7; D is undetermined. This CDR3 comprises 13 residues. CDR1 and CDR2 from the germline V gene are SGHTA and FQGTGA. Between the trimmed V and J ends, which lost 0 bases and 3 bases, there was a span of 6 bases.

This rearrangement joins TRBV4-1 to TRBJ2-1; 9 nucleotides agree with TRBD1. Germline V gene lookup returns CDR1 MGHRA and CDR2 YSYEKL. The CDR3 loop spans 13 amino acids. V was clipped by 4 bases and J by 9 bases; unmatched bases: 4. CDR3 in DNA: TGCGCCAGCAGCCGGGGACAGGGACGTGAGCAGTTCTTC. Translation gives CASSRGQGREQFF.

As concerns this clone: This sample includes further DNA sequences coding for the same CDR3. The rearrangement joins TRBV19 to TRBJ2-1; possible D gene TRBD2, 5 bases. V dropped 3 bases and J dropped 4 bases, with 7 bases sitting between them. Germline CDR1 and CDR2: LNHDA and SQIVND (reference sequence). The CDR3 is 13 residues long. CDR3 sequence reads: CASSISGYNEQFF. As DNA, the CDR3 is TGTGCCAGTAGTATCTCGGGGTACAATGAGCAGTTCTTC.

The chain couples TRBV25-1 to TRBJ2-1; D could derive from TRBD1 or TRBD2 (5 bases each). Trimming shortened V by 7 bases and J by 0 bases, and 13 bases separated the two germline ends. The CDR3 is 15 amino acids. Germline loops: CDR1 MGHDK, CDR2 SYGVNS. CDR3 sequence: CASTGTLSSYNEQFF. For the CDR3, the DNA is TGTGCCAGCACTGGGACCTTGAGCTCCTACAATGAGCAGTTCTTC. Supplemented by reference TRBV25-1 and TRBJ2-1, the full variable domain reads EADIYQTPRYLVIGTGKKITLECSQTMGHDKMYWYQQDPGMELHLIHYSYGVNSTEKGDLSSESTVSRIRTEHFPLTLESARPSHTSQYLCASTGTLSSYNEQFFGPGTRLTVL.

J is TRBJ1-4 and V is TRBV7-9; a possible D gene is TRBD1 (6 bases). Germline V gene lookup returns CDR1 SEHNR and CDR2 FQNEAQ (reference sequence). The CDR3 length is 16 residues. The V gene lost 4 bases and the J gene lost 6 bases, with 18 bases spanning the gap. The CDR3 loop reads CASSSRDTGVDEKLFF. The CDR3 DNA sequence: TGTGCCAGCAGCTCCAGGGACACGGGTGTTGATGAAAAACTGTTTTTT. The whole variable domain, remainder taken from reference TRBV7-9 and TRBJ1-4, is DTGVSQNPRHKITKRGQNVTFRCDPISEHNRLYWYRQTLGQGPEFLTYFQNEAQLEKSRLLSDRFSAERPKGSFSTLEIQRTEQGDSAMYLCASSSRDTGVDEKLFFGSGTQLSVL.

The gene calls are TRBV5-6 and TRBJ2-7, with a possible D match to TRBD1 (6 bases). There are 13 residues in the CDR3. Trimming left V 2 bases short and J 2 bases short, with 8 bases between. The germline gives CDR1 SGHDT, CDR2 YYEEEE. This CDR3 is CASSFNRAYEQYF. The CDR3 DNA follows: TGTGCCAGCAGCTTTAACAGGGCCTACGAGCAGTACTTC.

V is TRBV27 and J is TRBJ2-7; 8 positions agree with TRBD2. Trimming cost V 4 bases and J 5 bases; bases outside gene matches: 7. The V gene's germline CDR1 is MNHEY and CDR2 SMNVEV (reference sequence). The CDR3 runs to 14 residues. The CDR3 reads CASSSAGEWDEQYF. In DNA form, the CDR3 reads TGTGCCAGCAGTTCAGCGGGAGAGTGGGACGAGCAGTACTTC.

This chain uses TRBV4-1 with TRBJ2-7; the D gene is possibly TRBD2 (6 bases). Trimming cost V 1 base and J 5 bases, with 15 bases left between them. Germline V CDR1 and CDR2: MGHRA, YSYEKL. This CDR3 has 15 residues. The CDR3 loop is CASSQGTEGFDEQYF. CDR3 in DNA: TGCGCCAGCAGCCAAGGAACGGAGGGGTTCGACGAGCAGTACTTC.

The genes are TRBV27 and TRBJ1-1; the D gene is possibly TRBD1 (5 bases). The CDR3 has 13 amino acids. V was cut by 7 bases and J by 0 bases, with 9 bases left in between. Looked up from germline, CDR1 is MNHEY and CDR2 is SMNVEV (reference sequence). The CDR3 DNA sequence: TGTGCCAGCACCCCGGGACTGAACACTGAAGCTTTCTTT. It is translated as CASTPGLNTEAFF.

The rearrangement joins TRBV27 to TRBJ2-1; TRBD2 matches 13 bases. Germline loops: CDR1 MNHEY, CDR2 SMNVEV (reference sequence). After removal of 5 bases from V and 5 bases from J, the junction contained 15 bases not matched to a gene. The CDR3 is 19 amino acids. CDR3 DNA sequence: TGTGCCAGCAGTACCAGACTAGCGGGAGGCCGCACCTACAACAATGAGCAGTTCTTC. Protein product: CASSTRLAGGRTYNNEQFF.

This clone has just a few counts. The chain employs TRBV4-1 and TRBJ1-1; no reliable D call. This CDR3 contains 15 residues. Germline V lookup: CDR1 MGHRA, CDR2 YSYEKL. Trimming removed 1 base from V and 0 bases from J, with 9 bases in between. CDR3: CASSQGAEMNTEAFF. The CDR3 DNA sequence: TGCGCCAGCAGCCAAGGGGCAGAAATGAACACTGAAGCTTTCTTT.

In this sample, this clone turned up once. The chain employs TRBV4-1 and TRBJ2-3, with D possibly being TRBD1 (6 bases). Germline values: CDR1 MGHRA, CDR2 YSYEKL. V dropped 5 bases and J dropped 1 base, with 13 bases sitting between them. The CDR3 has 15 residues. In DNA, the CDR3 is TGCGCCAGCAGCGAGGGGCCAGGGGGCACAGATACGCAGTATTTT. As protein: CASSEGPGGTDTQYF.

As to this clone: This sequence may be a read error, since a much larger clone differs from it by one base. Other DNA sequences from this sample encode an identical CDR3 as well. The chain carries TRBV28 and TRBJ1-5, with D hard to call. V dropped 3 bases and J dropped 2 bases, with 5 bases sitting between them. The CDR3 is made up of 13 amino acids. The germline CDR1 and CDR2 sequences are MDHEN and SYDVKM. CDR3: CASSFWGNQPQHF. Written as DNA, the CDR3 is TGTGCCAGCAGTTTTTGGGGCAATCAGCCCCAGCATTTT.

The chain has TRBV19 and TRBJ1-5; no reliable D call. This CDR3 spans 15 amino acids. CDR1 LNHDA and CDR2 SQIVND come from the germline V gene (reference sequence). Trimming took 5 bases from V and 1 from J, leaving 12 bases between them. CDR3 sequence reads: CASSHSPRSNQPQHF. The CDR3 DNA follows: TGTGCCAGTAGTCACTCTCCGAGGAGCAATCAGCCCCAGCATTTT.

The CDR3 region is CATGYRSRAYGYTF. CDR3 DNA sequence: TGTGCCACCGGCTACAGGAGCAGGGCCTATGGCTACACCTTC. The chain employs TRBV15 and TRBJ1-2; tentative D call: TRBD1 (5 bases). The germline gives CDR1 LNHNV, CDR2 YYDKDF (reference sequence). Trimming took off 8 bases at V and 4 bases at J, with 17 bases between the two ends. The CDR3 runs 14 residues.

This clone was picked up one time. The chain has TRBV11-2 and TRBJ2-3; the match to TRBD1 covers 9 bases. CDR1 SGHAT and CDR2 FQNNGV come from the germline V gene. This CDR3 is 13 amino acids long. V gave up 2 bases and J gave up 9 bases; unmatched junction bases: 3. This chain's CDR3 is CASSLITGGTQYF. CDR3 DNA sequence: TGTGCCAGCAGCTTAATCACAGGGGGCACGCAGTATTTT.

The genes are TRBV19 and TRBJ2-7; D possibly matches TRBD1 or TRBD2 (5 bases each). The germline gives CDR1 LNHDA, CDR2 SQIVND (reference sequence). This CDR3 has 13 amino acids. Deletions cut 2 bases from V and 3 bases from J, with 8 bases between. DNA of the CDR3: TGTGCCAGTAGTATAAGGGACCTCTACGAGCAGTACTTC. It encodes CASSIRDLYEQYF.

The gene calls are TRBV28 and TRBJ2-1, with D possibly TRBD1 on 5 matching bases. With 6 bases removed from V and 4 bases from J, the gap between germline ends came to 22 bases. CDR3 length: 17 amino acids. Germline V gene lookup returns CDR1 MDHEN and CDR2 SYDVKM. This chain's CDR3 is CASRRTPRQKRYNEQFF. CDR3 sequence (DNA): TGTGCCAGCAGACGCACCCCCAGACAGAAGAGGTACAATGAGCAGTTCTTC.

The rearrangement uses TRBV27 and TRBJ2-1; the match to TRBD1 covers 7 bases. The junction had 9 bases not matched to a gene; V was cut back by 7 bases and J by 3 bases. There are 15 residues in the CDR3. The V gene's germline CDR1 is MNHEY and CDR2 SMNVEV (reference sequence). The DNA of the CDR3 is TGTGCCAGCAACATACGAGGGGGCTACTACAATGAGCAGTTCTTC. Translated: CASNIRGGYYNEQFF.